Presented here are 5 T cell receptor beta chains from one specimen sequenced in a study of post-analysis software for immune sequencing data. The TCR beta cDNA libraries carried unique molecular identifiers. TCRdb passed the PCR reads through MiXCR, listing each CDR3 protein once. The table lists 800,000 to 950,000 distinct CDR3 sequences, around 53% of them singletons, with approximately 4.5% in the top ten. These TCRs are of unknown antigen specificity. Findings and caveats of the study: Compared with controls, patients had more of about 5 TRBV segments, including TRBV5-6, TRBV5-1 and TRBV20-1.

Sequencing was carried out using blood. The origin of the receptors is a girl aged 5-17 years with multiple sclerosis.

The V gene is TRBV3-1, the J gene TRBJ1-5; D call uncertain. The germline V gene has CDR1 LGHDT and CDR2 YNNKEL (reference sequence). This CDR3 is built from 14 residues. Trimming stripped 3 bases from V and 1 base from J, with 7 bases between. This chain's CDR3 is CASSHSGSNQPQHF. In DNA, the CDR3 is TGTGCCAGCAGCCATAGCGGAAGCAATCAGCCCCAGCATTTT.

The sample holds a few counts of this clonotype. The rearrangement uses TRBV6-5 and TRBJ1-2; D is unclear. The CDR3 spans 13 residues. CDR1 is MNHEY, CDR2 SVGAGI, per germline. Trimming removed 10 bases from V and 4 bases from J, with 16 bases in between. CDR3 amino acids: CATSTGPLYGYTF. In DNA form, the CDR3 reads TGTGCCACCAGCACGGGCCCACTCTATGGCTACACCTTC.

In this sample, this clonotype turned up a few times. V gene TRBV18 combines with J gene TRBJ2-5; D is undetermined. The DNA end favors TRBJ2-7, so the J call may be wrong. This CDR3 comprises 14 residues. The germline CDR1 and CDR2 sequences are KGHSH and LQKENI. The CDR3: CASSPVSGSYEQYF. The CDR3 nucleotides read TGTGCCAGCTCACCAGTCTCCGGTTCCTACGAGCAGTACTTC.

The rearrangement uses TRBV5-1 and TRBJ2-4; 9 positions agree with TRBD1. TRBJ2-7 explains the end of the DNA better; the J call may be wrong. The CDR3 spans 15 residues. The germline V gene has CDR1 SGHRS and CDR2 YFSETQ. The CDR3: CASSYGQGRTYEQYF. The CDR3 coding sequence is TGCGCCAGCAGCTACGGACAGGGGAGGACCTACGAGCAGTACTTC.

CDR3 amino acids: CASSDFPRGGSYNEQFF. The CDR3 nucleotides read TGTGCCAGCAGTGACTTTCCTAGAGGGGGCTCCTACAATGAGCAGTTCTTC. V and J are TRBV25-1 and TRBJ2-1; the D gene is possibly TRBD1 (6 bases). The CDR3 contains 17 residues. Trimming left V 3 bases short and J 0 bases short, with 15 bases between. Germline V gene lookup returns CDR1 MGHDK and CDR2 SYGVNS.